This T cell receptor (beta chain) comes out of a study of T cells expressing NK-cell markers. Turning to the study itself: Sorted CD3+CD56-NKG2C+, CD3+CD56+NKG2C- and CD3+CD56+NKG2C+ T cells were the source of the TCR beta repertoires. The study's findings and limits: Once again these clonotypes came out on top in the CD3+CD56-NKG2C+ fraction of a few donors.

Regarding this clonotype: Its antigen is unidentified.

The length of the CDR3 is 16 residues. Germline CDR1 reads MNHEY; CDR2 reads SVGEGT. TCRdb re-called the 5' RACE reads; one entry per CDR3 protein, DNA not given. Its clone listing holds 300,000 to 450,000 distinct CDR3 sequences. This TCR was recovered from a man aged 18 to 69 in good health. Source material: blood T cells: a sorted CD56 or NKG2C T cell subset, CD4+ or CD8+ T cells, or bulk PBMC T cells (not recorded which). The chain has TRBV6-2 or TRBV6-3 and TRBJ1-2; TCRdb returns TRBD1, unconfirmable since there is no DNA. CDR3 region: CASSPHDRVYLYGYTF.